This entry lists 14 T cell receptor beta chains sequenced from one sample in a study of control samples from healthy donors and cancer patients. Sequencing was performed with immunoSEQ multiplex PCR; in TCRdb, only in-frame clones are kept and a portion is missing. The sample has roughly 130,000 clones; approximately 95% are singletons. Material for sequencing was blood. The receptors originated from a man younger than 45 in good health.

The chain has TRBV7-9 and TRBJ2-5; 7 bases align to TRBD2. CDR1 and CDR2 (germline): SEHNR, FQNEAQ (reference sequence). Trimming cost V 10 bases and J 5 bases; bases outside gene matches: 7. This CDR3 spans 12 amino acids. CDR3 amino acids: CATESGDETQYF. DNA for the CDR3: TGTGCCACAGAGAGCGGGGATGAGACCCAGTACTTC.

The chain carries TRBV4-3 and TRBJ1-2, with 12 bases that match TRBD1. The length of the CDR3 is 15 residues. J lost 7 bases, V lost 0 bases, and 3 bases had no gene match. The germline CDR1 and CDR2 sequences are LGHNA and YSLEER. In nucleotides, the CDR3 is TGCGCCAGCAGCCAAGATTGGGACAGGGGGCCTGGCTACACCTTC. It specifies CASSQDWDRGPGYTF.

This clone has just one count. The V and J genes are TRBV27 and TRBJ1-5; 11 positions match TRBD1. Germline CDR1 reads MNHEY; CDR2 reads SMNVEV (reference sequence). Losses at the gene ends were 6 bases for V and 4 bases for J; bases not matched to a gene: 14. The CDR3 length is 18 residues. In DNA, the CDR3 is TGTGCCAGCAGGGTTGGATGGGGGGGGACAGGGGGGAATCAGCCCCAGCATTTT. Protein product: CASRVGWGGTGGNQPQHF.

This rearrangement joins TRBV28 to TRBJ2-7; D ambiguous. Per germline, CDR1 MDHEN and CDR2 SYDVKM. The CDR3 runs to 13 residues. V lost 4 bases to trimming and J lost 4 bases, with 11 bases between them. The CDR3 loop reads CASSYRGVYEQYF. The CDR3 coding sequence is TGTGCCAGCAGTTACAGAGGAGTATACGAGCAGTACTTC.

The CDR3 loop reads CASSPLGGLSSYNEQFF. Here the CDR3 DNA reads TGTGCCAGTAGTCCCTTGGGCGGCCTGAGCTCCTACAATGAGCAGTTCTTC. The chain combines TRBV19 with TRBJ2-1, with D uncertain. V lost 5 bases, J lost 0 bases, and 17 bases lay in between. The V gene's germline CDR1 is LNHDA and CDR2 SQIVND (reference sequence). The CDR3 length is 17 residues.

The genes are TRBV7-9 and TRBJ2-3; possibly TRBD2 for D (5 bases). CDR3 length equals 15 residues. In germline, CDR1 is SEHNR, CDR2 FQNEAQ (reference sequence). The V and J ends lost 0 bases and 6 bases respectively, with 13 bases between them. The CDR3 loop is CASSLAIGERDTQYF. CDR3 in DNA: TGTGCCAGCAGCTTAGCGATCGGGGAACGGGATACGCAGTATTTT.

CDR3 region: CASRPSGGGGPDTQYF. In DNA, the CDR3 is TGTGCCAGCAGACCTAGCGGGGGCGGGGGGCCAGATACGCAGTATTTT. The chain couples TRBV11-2 to TRBJ2-3; 10 nucleotides agree with TRBD2. The CDR3 is made up of 16 amino acids. Germline assignment: CDR1 SGHAT and CDR2 FQNNGV. V lost 6 bases, J lost 4 bases, and 10 bases stayed unmatched.

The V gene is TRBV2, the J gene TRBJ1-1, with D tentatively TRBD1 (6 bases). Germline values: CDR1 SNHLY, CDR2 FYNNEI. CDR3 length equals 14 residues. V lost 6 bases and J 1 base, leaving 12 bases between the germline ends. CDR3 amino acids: CASSGGHSNTEAFF. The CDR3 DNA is TGTGCCAGCAGCGGGGGCCACTCGAACACTGAAGCTTTCTTT.

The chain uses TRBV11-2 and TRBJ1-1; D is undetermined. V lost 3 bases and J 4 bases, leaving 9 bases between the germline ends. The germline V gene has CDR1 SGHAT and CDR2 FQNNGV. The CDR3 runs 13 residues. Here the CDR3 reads CASSFNTPTEAFF. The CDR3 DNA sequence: TGTGCCAGCAGCTTTAACACCCCCACTGAAGCTTTCTTT.

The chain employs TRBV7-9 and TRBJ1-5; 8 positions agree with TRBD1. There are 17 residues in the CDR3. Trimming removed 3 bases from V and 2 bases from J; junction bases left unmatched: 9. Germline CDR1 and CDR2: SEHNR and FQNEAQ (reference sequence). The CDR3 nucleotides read TGTGCCAGCAGCTTCTGGAGGACAGGGTTAGGCAATCAGCCCCAGCATTTT. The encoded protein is CASSFWRTGLGNQPQHF. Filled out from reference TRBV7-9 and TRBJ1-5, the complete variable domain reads DTGVSQNPRHKITKRGQNVTFRCDPISEHNRLYWYRQTLGQGPEFLTYFQNEAQLEKSRLLSDRFSAERPKGSFSTLEIQRTEQGDSAMYLCASSFWRTGLGNQPQHFGDGTRLSIL.

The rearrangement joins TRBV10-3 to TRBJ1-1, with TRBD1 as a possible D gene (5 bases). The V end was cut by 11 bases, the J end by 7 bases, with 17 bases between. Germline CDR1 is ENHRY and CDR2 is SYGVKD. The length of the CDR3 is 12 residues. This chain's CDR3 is CASGKDTFEAFF. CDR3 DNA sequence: TGTGCCTCGGGGAAGGACACTTTTGAAGCTTTCTTT.

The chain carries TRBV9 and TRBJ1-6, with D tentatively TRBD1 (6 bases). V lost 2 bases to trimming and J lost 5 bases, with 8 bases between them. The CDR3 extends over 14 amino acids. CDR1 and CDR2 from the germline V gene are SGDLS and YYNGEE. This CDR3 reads CASSVGQDNSPLHF. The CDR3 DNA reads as TGTGCCAGCAGCGTGGGACAAGATAATTCACCCCTCCACTTT.

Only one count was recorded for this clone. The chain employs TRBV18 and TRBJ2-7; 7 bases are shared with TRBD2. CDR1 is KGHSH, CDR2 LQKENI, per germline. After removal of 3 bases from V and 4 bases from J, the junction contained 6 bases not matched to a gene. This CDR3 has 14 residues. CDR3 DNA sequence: TGTGCCAGCTCACCTCCCGCGCGGGGGTACGAGCAGTACTTC. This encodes CASSPPARGYEQYF.

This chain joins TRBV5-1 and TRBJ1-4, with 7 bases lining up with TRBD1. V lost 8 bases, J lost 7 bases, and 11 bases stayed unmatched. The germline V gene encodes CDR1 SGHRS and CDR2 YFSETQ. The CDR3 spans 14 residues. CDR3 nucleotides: TGCGCCAGTACAAACAGGGGTATCGGTGAAAAACTGTTTTTT. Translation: CASTNRGIGEKLFF.